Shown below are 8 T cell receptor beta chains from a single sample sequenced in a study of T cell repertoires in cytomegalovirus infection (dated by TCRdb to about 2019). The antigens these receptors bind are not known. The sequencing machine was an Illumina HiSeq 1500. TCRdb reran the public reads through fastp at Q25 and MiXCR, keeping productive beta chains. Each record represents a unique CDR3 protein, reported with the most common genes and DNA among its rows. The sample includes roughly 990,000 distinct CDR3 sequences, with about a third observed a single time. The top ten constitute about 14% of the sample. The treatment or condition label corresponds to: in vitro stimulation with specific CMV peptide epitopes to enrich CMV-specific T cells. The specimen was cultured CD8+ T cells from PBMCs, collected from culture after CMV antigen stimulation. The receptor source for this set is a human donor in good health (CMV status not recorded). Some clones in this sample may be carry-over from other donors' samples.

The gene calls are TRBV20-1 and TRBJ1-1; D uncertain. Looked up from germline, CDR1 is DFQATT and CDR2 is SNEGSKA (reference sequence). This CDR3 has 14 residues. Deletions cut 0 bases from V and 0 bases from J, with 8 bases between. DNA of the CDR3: TGCAGTGCTAGAGACTGGCAGGTGAACACTGAAGCTTTCTTT. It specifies CSARDWQVNTEAFF.

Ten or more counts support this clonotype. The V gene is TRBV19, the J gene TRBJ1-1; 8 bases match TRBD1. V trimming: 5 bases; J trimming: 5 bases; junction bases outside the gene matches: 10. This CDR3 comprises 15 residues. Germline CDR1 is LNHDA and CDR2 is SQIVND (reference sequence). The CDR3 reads CASSPRQGARTEAFF. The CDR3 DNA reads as TGTGCCAGTAGTCCCCGTCAGGGGGCTAGGACTGAAGCTTTCTTT.

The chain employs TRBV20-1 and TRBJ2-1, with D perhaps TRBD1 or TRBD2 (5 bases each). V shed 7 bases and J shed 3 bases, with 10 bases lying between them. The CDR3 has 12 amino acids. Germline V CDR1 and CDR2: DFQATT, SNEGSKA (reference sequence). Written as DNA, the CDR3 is TGCAGTGGGTTGGGGGACTACAATGAGCAGTTCTTC. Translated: CSGLGDYNEQFF.

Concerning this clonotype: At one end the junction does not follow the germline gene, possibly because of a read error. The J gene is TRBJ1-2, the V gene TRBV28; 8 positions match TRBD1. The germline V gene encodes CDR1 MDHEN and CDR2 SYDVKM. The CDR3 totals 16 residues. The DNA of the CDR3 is TGTGCCAGCAGCTCGAAAAGGACAGGGCTCATCTATGGCCACACCTTC. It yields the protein CASSSKRTGLIYGHTF.

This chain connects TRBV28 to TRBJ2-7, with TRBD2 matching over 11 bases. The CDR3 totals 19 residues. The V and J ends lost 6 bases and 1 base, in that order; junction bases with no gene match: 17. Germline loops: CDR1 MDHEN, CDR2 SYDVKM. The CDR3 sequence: CASRGSGGDSQSASYEQYF. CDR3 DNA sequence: TGTGCCAGCAGGGGTAGCGGGGGGGACTCCCAATCTGCTTCCTACGAGCAGTACTTC.

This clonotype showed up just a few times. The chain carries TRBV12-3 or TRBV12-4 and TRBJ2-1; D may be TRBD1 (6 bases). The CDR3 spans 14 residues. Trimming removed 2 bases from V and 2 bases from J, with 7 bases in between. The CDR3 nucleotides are TGTGCCAGCAGTTTATGGGGGCCCTACAATGAGCAGTTCTTC. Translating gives CASSLWGPYNEQFF.

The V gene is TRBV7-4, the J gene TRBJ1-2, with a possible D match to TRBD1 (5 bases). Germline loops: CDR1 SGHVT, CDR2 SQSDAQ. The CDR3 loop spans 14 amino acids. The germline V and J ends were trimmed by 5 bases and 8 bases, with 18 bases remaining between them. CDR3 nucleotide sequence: TGTGCCAGCAGCCCTCTTGGGGGTACGCTCGGCTACACCTTC. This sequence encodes CASSPLGGTLGYTF.

CDR3 coding DNA: TGTGCCAGCAGCACAATGACAGGAAGGGCGCAGTATTTT. Residues: CASSTMTGRAQYF. V gene TRBV11-3 combines with J gene TRBJ2-3, with D maybe TRBD1 (6 bases). The CDR3 is 13 residues long. CDR1 SGHNT and CDR2 YENEEA come from the germline V gene. The germline V and J ends were trimmed by 5 bases and 10 bases, with 16 bases remaining between them.